Described below is a single TCR beta chain sequence and its context. The clone's antigen remains unknown. No clone much larger than this one lies a single base away; base qualities are absent. The sample is drawn from a study of tumor-infiltrating lymphocytes in primary liver carcinoma (TCRdb year 2017). Regarding the complete study: Hepatocellular carcinoma (four) or combined HCC and intrahepatic cholangiocarcinoma (one) was present in the five patients, who were three men and two women aged 30 to 69 years. The tumors of the five patients were staged as T1-T3 N0M0, with maximum diameters ranging from about 4 to 10 cm. Each sample produced roughly 3.5 to 7.13 million productive TCRbeta reads, and read depth showed no significant difference between tissue types. The study combined TCRbeta repertoire sequencing, expression microarrays and whole-exome sequencing across five regions of each liver tumor, with adjacent normal tissue and blood. A total of roughly 35 specimens from 5 patients went through TCRbeta repertoire sequencing, namely 25 tumor regions, 5 adjacent noncancerous liver tissues and 5 peripheral blood samples. Agilent mRNA microarray profiling was performed on the 25 tumor region samples to relate TCRbeta repertoire diversity to the local molecular phenotype. Reproducibility between technical replicate repertoires was high, with correlation coefficients above 0.98 and mean shared-clone rates approximately 0.88. Overall study results and their limits: With just a handful of patients in the study, the authors point out that the findings should be validated in a larger study. Because only the TCR beta chain was sequenced and unpaired alpha chains were not captured, true repertoire diversity is likely underestimated. Because the samples were bulk and unsorted, CD4+ and CD8+ T cell repertoires could not be compared. Consistent with antigen-driven expansion, pairs of tumor regions showed higher repertoire overlap (mean around 35%) than either tumor-adjacent pairs (about 17%) or tumor-blood pairs (around 14%). Only roughly 7-24% of top clones appeared in all five regions of a tumor, which suggests that tumor-infiltrating T cells are spatially heterogeneous. A significantly larger repertoire fraction was made up by the top 250 clones in tumors than in blood (p = 0.039).

V and J lose 0 bases and 0 bases, and a span of 15 bases separates them. The germline V gene specifies SGHDN as CDR1 and FVKESK as CDR2. Spanning cysteine to phenylalanine, the CDR3 consists of 19 amino acids. Only the CDR3 portion is preserved as DNA: 57 bases, with reading frame beginning at the first base. Total RNA and DNA were co-extracted without cell sorting from around 20-30 mg of bulk tissue using the AllPrep DNA/RNA mini kit. Five patients with histopathologically diagnosed primary liver carcinoma underwent surgical resection in China between November 2015 and March 2016. Chronic HBV infection was present in the patients, and the patients were treatment-naive at sampling. Each tumor was sampled at five spatially separated regions: the superior, inferior, left-lateral and right-lateral poles and the tumor centre. More than 90% viable tumor cells were found by histology in every tumor sample. Pieces of fresh tumor and adjacent tissue were cut in half, with one half kept in RNAlater at -80 degrees C and the other half sent for histology.

Using a constant-region primer and ProtoScript II reverse transcriptase, TCRbeta-specific cDNA was reverse-transcribed from roughly 460 ng total RNA. Three nested multiplex PCR rounds, following a slightly modified ARM-PCR procedure, were used to build the TCRbeta libraries. The first two PCR rounds used multiplex TRBV1-TRBV30 forward primers with a Cbeta reverse primer, each for about 9 cycles. Sample barcodes and Illumina adapters were added in a final 25-cycle PCR using Deep VentR polymerase. Before sequencing, amplicons of 200-500 bp were purified from gel using a QIAquick gel extraction kit. TCRbeta amplicons were sequenced on an Illumina HiSeq 2500 with 250-bp paired-end reads. The paper's data handling went like this. Quality trimming of reads was performed with Trimmomatic v0.33, and paired reads were merged with FLASH v1.2.11 so that full CDR3 sequences could be recovered. MiGEC v1.2.1b assigned V, D and J germline segments to the rearranged TCRbeta sequences. VDJtools v1.0.0 computed clonotype statistics and Shannon-Wiener diversity indices. Except for diversity analysis, only each sample's 250 most abundant clonotypes were used in subsequent analyses to reduce sampling bias. TCRdb redid the processing of the public reads, applying fastp at Q25 and MiXCR, and retained in-frame beta chains. All rows with the same CDR3 protein become a single entry with the most common DNA and genes. These V and J calls are TCRdb output, not the study's own analysis. The sample contains more than 95,000 distinct CDR3 sequences, under 65% of them found a single time. The ten largest clones take up approximately 8.9% of the sample.

The rearrangement joined TRBV14 to TRBJ1-6; the D gene remains uncertain. This clonotype was obtained from an older woman with primary liver carcinoma and hepatitis B virus infection. The material sequenced was liver tumor tissue from sampling region 3. Sample cell subset or site, as interpreted from the label and publication: tumor region T3, left-lateral pole. CDR3 region: CASSQDPTRARSYNSPLHF. The nucleotide sequence is given as TGTGCCAGCAGCCAAGATCCTACACGGGCGCGCTCCTATAATTCACCCCTCCACTTT.